This TCR beta chain was retrieved from a study of radiotherapy plus CTLA-4 blockade in lung cancer. Germline CDR1 MNHEY, CDR2 SMNVEV (reference sequence). Trimming cost V 5 bases and J 5 bases, with 15 bases left between them. The CDR3 loop spans 14 amino acids. Only in-frame clones appear in the TCRdb table, and some are missing; sequencing was by immunoSEQ multiplex PCR. In the table there are about 73,000 clones, around 87% of which are singletons. The sequenced sample was peripheral blood, obtained from a patient treated with radiotherapy plus ipilimumab. The TCR was taken from a human donor with non-small cell lung cancer that progressed on radiotherapy plus ipilimumab. V and J are TRBV27 and TRBJ1-2, with D unresolved. CDR3 protein: CASSPRESIYGYTF. CDR3 in DNA: TGTGCCAGCAGTCCTCGGGAGTCAATTTATGGCTACACCTTC.